A selection of T cell receptor beta chains follows, all from one sample in a study of beta chain features in type 1 diabetes. TCRdb keeps only in-frame clones here, not all; method: immunoSEQ multiplex PCR. The table records fewer than 400,000 clones, approximately 10% of them present only once. Input material: central memory CD4+ T cells from blood. The receptors come from a man aged 25-45 years with type 1 diabetes. The CDR3 runs from the conserved cysteine through the conserved F or W. The D gene is left open where the match is weak. Only part of the rows carry a size: once, few, many, or a class if the clone is expanded.

TRBD1,TRBJ1-2,few,TRBV7-9,15,TGTGCCAGCAGCACCGGGACAGGTCTTTTTGGAGGCTACACCTTC,CASSTGTGLFGGYTF
NA,TRBJ1-1,few,TRBV18,13,TGTGCCAGCTCACGACTTACCGACGGAGAAGCTTTCTTT,CASSRLTDGEAFF
TRBD1,TRBJ1-1,many,TRBV7-9,12,TGTGCCAGCGCGACAGGGGGCACTGAAGCTTTCTTT,CASATGGTEAFF
NA,TRBJ1-6,NA,TRBV4-1,14,TGCGCCAGCAGCCAGGACGGAATGGATTCACCCCTCCACTTT,CASSQDGMDSPLHF
NA,TRBJ1-6,few,TRBV6-6,12,TGTGCCAGCAGTCCCCATAATTCACCCCTCCACTTT,CASSPHNSPLHF
TRBD1,TRBJ2-5,few,TRBV5-4,14,TGTGCCAGCAGCGCGGGACAGGAACAAGAGACCCAGTACTTC,CASSAGQEQETQYF
NA,TRBJ1-4,NA,TRBV5-8,16,TGCGCCAGCAGCCAAGATTCCATCGGAGGTAATGAAAAACTGTTTTTT,CASSQDSIGGNEKLFF
NA,TRBJ2-5,NA,TRBV25-1,13,TGTGCCAGCCAAAAGGGTTGGGAAGAGACCCAGTACTTC,CASQKGWEETQYF
NA,TRBJ2-5,many,TRBV21-1,17,TGTGCCAGCAGCAAAGTTCGTACAGGGAAGGACCAAGAGACCCAGTACTTC,CASSKVRTGKDQETQYF
NA,TRBJ2-7,few,TRBV25-1,14,TGTGCCAGCAAGAAATCGGGGGTTTCCTACGAGCAGTACTTC,CASKKSGVSYEQYF
NA,TRBJ2-6,few,TRBV27,16,TGTGCCAGCAGTCGACAGTCTGTCTCTGGGGCCAACGTCCTGACTTTC,CASSRQSVSGANVLTF
TRBD1,TRBJ2-3,NA,TRBV5-1,14,TGCGCCAGCAGCCCGGGACAGGGGGAAGATACGCAGTATTTT,CASSPGQGEDTQYF
TRBD1,TRBJ1-4,few,TRBV7-8,14,TGTGCCAGCAGCCTCGACAGGGGGAAGGAAAAACTGTTTTTT,CASSLDRGKEKLFF
NA,TRBJ1-2,many,TRBV6-6,14,TGTGCCAGCAGTTATCCCCTGGTATCGTATGGCTACACCTTC,CASSYPLVSYGYTF
NA,TRBJ1-2,few,TRBV28,12,TGTGCCAGCAGTTCGAGTAGGACTGGCTACACCTTC,CASSSSRTGYTF
TRBD1,TRBJ2-1,NA,TRBV9,16,TGTGCCAGCAGCGTTTTAGGGGACAGGGGAAACAATGAGCAGTTCTTC,CASSVLGDRGNNEQFF
NA,TRBJ2-3,few,TRBV18,14,TGTGCCAGCTCACCGGGACGGAGCACAGATACGCAGTATTTT,CASSPGRSTDTQYF
NA,TRBJ1-5,NA,TRBV7-2,14,TGTGCCAGCAGCTTAGGACGGAGCAATCAGCCCCAGCATTTT,CASSLGRSNQPQHF
TRBD1,TRBJ2-1,NA,TRBV2,13,TGTGCCAGCAGTGGGACAGGGATGAATGAGCAGTTCTTC,CASSGTGMNEQFF
TRBD2,TRBJ2-7,NA,TRBV7-8,14,TGTGCCAGCAGCCGGGGACTAGCCTCCTACGAGCAGTACTTC,CASSRGLASYEQYF
NA,TRBJ1-2,NA,TRBV29-1,11,TGCAGCGTGGACCCCTCGGAGGGCTACACCTTC,CSVDPSEGYTF
NA,TRBJ2-1,NA,TRBV5-1,14,TGCGCCAGCAGCGCCACGACAAACCCCAATGAGCAGTTCTTC,CASSATTNPNEQFF
NA,TRBJ2-5,few,TRBV5-1,12,TGCGCCAGCAGCTTGGTCCAAGAGACCCAGTACTTC,CASSLVQETQYF
NA,TRBJ2-7,few,TRBV27,13,TGTGCCAGCAGTTTCGACGGCTCCTACGAGCAGTACTTC,CASSFDGSYEQYF
TRBD1,TRBJ2-7,few,TRBV18,16,TGTGCCAGCTCACCTGAAGTGCGGACAGGGTTGAGGGAGCAGTACTTC,CASSPEVRTGLREQYF
TRBD2,TRBJ2-3,NA,TRBV7-2,15,TGTGCCAGCAGCCTTAGCGGGGGGGCCTGGGATACGCAGTATTTT,CASSLSGGAWDTQYF